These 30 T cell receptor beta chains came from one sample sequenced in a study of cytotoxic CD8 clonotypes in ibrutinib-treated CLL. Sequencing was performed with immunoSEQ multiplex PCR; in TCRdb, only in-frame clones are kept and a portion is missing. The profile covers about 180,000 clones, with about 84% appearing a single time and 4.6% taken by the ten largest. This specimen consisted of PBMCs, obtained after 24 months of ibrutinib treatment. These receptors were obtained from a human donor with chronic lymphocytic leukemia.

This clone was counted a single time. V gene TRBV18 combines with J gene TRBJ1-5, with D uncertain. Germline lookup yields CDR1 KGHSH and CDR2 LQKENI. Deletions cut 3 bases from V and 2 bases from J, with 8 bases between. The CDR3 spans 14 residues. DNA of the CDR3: TGTGCCAGCTCACCGTCGTTCGGCAATCAGCCCCAGCATTTT. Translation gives CASSPSFGNQPQHF.

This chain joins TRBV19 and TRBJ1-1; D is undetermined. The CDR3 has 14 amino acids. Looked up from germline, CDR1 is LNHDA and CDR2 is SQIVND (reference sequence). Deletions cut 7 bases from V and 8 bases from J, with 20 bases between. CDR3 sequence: CASTPDELSLEAFF. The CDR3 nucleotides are TGTGCCAGTACTCCCGATGAGCTAAGCCTGGAAGCTTTCTTT.

The CDR3 sequence is CAWRRPGGGPGGNTIYF. DNA of the CDR3: TGTGCCTGGAGGCGCCCGGGGGGGGGCCCGGGGGGAAACACCATATATTTT. The chain combines TRBV30 with TRBJ1-3; tentative D call: TRBD1 (6 bases). V lost 3 bases, J lost 4 bases, and 22 bases lay in between. CDR1 GTSNPN and CDR2 SVGIG come from the germline V gene (reference sequence). There are 17 residues in the CDR3.

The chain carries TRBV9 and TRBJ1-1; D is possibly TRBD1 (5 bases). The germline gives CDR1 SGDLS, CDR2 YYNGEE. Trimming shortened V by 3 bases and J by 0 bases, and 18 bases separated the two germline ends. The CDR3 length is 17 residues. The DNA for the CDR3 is TGTGCCAGCAGCGCCAGGGATGTAGGGAGGTTGAACACTGAAGCTTTCTTT. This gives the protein CASSARDVGRLNTEAFF.

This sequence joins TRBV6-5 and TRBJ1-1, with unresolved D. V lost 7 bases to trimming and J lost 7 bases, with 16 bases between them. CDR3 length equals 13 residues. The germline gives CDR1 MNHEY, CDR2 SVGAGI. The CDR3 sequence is CASTSPISIEAFF. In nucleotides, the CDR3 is TGTGCCAGCACCAGCCCTATATCTATTGAAGCTTTCTTT.

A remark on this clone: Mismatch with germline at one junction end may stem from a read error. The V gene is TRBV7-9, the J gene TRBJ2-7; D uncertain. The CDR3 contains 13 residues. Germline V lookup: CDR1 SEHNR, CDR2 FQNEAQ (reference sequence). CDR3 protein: CASSQDLANEQYF. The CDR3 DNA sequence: TGCGCCAGCAGCCAAGATCTGGCGAACGAGCAGTACTTC.

The CDR3 DNA sequence: TGTGCCTCCCTTGGCGGGGGGCTTGGGGAAAAACTGTTTTTT. Its translation: CASLGGGLGEKLFF. V usage is TRBV30 and J usage is TRBJ1-4; D perhaps matches TRBD1 (6 bases). The CDR3 extends over 14 amino acids. CDR1 GTSNPN and CDR2 SVGIG come from the germline V gene (reference sequence). Trimming cost V 7 bases and J 8 bases, with 20 bases left between them.

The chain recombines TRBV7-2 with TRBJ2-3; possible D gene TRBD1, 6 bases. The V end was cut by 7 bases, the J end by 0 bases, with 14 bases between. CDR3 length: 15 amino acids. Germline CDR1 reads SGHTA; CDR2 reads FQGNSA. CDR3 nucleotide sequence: TGTGCCAGCAACCTCAGGGGTGCTAGCACAGATACGCAGTATTTT. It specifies CASNLRGASTDTQYF.

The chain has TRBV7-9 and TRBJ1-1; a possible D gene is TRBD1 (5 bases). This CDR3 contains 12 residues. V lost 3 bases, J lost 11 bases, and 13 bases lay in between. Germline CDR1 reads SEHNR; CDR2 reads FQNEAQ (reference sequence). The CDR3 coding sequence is TGTGCCAGCAGCTTGCGTGGGGCGTTCGCTTTCTTT. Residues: CASSLRGAFAFF.

The CDR3 nucleotides read TGTGCCAGTAGGGGACTAGCGGGAGGACCCACCGGGGAGCTGTTTTTT. This gives the protein CASRGLAGGPTGELFF. The chain uses TRBV19 and TRBJ2-2; TRBD2 aligns across 15 bases. Germline loops: CDR1 LNHDA, CDR2 SQIVND (reference sequence). The CDR3 runs 16 residues. Trimming at V came to 6 bases and at J to 4 bases, leaving 3 bases not matched to a gene.

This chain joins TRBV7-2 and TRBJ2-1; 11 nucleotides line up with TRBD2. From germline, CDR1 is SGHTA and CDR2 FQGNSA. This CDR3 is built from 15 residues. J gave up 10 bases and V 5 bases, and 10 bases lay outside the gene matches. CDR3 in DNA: TGTGCCAGCAGCCTTAGCGGGAGGGCCTTGGCGGAGCAGTTCTTC. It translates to CASSLSGRALAEQFF.

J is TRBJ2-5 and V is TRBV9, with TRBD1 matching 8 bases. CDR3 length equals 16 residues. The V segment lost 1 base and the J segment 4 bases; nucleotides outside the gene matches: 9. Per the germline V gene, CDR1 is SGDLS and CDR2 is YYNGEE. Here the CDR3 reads CASSVNRQGLGETQYF. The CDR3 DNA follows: TGTGCCAGCAGCGTAAATAGACAGGGGCTGGGAGAGACCCAGTACTTC.

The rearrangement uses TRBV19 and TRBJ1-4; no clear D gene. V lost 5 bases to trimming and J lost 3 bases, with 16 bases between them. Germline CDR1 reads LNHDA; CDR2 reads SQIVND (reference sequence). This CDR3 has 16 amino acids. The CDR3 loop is CASSPTRGVPNEKLFF. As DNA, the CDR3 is TGTGCCAGTAGTCCTACCCGGGGAGTCCCTAATGAAAAACTGTTTTTT.

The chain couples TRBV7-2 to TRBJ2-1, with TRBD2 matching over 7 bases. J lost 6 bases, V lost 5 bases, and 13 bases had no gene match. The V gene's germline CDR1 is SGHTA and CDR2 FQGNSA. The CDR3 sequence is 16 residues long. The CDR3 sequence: CASSRNLAGVSNEQFF. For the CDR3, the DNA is TGTGCCAGCAGCCGTAATCTTGCGGGAGTTTCCAATGAGCAGTTCTTC.

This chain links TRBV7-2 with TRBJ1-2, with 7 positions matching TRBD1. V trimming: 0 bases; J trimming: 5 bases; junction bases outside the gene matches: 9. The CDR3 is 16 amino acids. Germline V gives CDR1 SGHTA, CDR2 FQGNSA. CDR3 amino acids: CASSLAMVGGRYGYTF. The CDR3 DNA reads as TGTGCCAGCAGCTTAGCGATGGTAGGGGGCAGGTATGGCTACACCTTC.

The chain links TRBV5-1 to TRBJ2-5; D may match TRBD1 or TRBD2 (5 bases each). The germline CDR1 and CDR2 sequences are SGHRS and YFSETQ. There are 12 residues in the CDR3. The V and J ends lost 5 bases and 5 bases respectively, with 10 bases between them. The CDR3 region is CASRGDGETQYF. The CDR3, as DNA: TGCGCCAGCAGGGGGGACGGGGAGACCCAGTACTTC.

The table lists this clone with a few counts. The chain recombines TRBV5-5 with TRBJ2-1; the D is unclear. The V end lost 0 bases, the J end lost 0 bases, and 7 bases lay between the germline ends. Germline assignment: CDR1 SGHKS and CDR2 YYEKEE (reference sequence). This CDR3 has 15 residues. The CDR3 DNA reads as TGTGCCAGCAGCTTGGAGCTAGACTCCTACAATGAGCAGTTCTTC. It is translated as CASSLELDSYNEQFF.

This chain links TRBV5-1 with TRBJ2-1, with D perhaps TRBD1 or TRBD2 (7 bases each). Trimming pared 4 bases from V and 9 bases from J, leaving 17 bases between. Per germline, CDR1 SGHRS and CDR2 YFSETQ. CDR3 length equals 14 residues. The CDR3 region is CASSPRQGGGEQFF. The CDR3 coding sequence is TGCGCCAGCAGCCCTAGACAGGGAGGGGGTGAGCAGTTCTTC.

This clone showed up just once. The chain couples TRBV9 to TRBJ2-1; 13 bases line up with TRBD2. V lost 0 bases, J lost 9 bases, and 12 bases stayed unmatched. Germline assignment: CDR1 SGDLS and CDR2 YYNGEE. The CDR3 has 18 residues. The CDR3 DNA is TGTGCCAGCAGCGTAGCCCCCGCAACTAGCGGGAGGGCTATTGAGCAGTTCTTC. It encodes CASSVAPATSGRAIEQFF.

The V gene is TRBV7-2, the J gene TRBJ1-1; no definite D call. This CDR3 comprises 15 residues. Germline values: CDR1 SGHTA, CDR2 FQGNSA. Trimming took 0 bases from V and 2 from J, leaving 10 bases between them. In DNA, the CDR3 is TGTGCCAGCAGCTTAGCGCCGGGATTAAACACTGAAGCTTTCTTT. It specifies CASSLAPGLNTEAFF. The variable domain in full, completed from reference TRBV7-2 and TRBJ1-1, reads GAGVSQSPSNKVTEKGKDVELRCDPISGHTALYWYRQSLGQGLEFLIYFQGNSAPDKSGLPSDRFSAERTGGSVSTLTIQRTQQEDSAVYLCASSLAPGLNTEAFFGQGTRLTVV.

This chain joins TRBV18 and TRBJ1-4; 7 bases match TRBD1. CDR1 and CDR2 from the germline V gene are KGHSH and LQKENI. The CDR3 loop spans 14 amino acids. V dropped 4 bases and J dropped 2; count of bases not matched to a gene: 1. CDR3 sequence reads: CASSQGATNEKLFF. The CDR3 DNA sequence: TGTGCCAGCTCACAGGGGGCGACTAATGAAAAACTGTTTTTT. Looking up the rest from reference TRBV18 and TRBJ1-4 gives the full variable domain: NAGVMQNPRHLVRRRGQEARLRCSPMKGHSHVYWYRQLPEEGLKFMVYLQKENIIDESGMPKERFSAEFPKEGPSILRIQQVVRGDSAAYFCASSQGATNEKLFFGSGTQLSVL.

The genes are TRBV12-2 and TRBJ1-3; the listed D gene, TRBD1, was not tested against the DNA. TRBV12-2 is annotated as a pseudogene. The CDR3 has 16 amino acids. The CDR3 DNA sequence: TGTGCAAGTCGCTTAGCTGATGGGGCGATTGGAAACACCATATATTTT. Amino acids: CASRLADGAIGNTIYF.

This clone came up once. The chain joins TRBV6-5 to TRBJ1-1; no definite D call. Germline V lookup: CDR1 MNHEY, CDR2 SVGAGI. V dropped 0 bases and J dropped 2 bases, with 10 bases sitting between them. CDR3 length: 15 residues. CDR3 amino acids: CASSYSYTSNTEAFF. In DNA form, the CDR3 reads TGTGCCAGCAGTTACTCGTACACATCTAACACTGAAGCTTTCTTT.

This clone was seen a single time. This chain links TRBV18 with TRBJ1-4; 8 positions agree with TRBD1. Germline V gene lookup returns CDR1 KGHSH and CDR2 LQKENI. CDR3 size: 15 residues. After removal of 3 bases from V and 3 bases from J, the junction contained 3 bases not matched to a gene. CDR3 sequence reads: CASSPSGGPNEKLFF. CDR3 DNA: TGTGCCAGCTCACCCTCAGGGGGCCCTAATGAAAAACTGTTTTTT.

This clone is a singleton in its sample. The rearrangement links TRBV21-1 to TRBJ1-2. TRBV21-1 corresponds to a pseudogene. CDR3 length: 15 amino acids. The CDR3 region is CASSKVTAGPYGYTF. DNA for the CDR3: TGTGCCAGCAGCAAAGTGACAGCGGGGCCCTATGGCTACACCTTC.

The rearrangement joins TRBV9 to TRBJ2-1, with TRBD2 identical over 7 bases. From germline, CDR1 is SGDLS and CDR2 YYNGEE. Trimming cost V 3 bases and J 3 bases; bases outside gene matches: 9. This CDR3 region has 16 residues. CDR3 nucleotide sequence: TGTGCCAGCAGCGGACGATCCAGCGGGGACTACAATGAGCAGTTCTTC. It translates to CASSGRSSGDYNEQFF.

CDR3 residues: CASSQVVHTSTNEKLFF. In nucleotides, the CDR3 is TGTGCCAGCAGCCAAGTAGTACATACATCAACTAATGAAAAACTGTTTTTT. J is TRBJ1-4 and V is TRBV4-2; D is unclear. Germline assignment: CDR1 LGHNA and CDR2 YNFKEQ. CDR3 length: 17 amino acids. V was clipped by 1 base and J by 0 bases, with 12 bases between them.

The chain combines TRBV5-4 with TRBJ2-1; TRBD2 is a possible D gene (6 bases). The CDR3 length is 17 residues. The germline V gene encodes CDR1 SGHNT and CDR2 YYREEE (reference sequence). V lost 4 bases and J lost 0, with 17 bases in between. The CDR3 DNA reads TGTGCCAGCAGCCCAGGACTGGGGGGTAGCTCCTACAATGAGCAGTTCTTC. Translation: CASSPGLGGSSYNEQFF.

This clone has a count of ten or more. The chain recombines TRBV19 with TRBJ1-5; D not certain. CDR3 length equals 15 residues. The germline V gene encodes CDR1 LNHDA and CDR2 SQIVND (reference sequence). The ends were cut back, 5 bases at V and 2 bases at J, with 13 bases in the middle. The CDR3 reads CASSPHGSGNQPQHF. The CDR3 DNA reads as TGTGCCAGTAGTCCCCACGGGTCAGGCAATCAGCCCCAGCATTTT.

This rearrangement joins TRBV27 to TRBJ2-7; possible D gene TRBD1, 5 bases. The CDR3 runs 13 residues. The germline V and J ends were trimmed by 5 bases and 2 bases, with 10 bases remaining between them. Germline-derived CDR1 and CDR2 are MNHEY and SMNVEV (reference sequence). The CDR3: CASSLTVAYEQYF. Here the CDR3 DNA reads TGTGCCAGCAGTCTGACAGTAGCCTACGAGCAGTACTTC.